This T cell receptor beta chain emerged from a study of cytomegalovirus exposure and HLA in healthy donors. About the research overall: The study placed about four fifths of its approximately 430 genotyped donors in the Caucasian-associated ancestry cluster.

V was clipped by 4 bases and J by 1 base; unmatched bases: 2. The CDR3 runs 15 residues. Germline assignment: CDR1 LNHDA and CDR2 SQIVND (reference sequence). Whole-study results and caveats: Relative to the approximately 700-donor mean, N-insertions were reportedly fewer in an Asian-associated ancestry cluster in a later analysis. Several of the most significant clusters appeared linked to common viral pathogens, based on a later analysis.

Both 60 Vbeta primers and 13 Jbeta primers went into the PCR. Sequenced by immunoSEQ multiplex PCR; TCRdb stores in-frame clones only, minus some. The sample holds about 140,000 clones, approximately 80% seen once. Worth noting for this clone: The target antigen is unknown.

What was sequenced was PBMCs. This TCR was recovered from a man aged 25 to 40 in good health and CMV-seronegative. The rearrangement links TRBV19 to TRBJ2-1, with TRBD2 identical over 9 bases. CDR3 coding DNA: TGTGCCAGTAGTAAAGCGGGAGGTTCCTACAATGAGCAGTTCTTC. The encoded protein is CASSKAGGSYNEQFF.